This T cell receptor (beta chain) is drawn from a study of CD8 T cells in Susac syndrome. Study context: The Susac syndrome patients were therapy-naive, on corticosteroids, or on intravenous immunoglobulin alone at blood draw.

The authors reverse transcribed 0.5 to 1 ug RNA with random hexamers. Each CDR3 protein is one row after TCRdb ran MiXCR on the immunoSEQ multiplex PCR reads. The profile shows 240,000 or so distinct CDR3 sequences, 90% to 96% of them singletons. This receptor was taken from a human donor with Susac syndrome. The sequencing input was CD4+ T cells from PBMCs.

CDR3: CASSLQRSSGTFF. The DNA of the CDR3 is TGTGCCAGCAGCTTACAACGAAGCTCGGGAACGTTCTTC. V is TRBV7-2 and J is TRBJ2-1, with a weak D call TRBD2 (5 bases). V gave up 2 bases and J gave up 15 bases, with 17 bases separating them. The CDR3 extends over 13 amino acids. Germline CDR1 is SGHTA and CDR2 is FQGNSA.